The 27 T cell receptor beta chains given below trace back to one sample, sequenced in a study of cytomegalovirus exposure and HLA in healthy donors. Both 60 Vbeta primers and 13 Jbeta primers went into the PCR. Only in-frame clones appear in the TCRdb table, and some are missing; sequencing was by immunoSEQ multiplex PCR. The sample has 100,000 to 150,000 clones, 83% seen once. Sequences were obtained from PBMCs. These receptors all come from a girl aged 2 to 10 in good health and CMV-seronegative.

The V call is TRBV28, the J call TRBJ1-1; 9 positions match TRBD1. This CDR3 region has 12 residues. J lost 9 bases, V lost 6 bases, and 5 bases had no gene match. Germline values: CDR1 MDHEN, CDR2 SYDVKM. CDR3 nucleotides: TGTGCCAGCAGCCTGGACAGGGGCCAAGCTTTCTTT. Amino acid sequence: CASSLDRGQAFF.

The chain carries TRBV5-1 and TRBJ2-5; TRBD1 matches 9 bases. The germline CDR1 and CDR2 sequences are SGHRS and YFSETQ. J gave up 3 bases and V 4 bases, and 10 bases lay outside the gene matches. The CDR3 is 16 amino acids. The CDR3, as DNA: TGCGCCAGCAGCCCTAGGACAGGGGCCGGGGAAGAGACCCAGTACTTC. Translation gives CASSPRTGAGEETQYF.

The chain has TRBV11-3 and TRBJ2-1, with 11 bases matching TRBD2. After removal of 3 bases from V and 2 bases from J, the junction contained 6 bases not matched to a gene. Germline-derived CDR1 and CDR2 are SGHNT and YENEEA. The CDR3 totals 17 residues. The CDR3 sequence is CASSFYSGGAPYNEQFF. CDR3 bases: TGTGCCAGCAGCTTCTATAGCGGGGGGGCCCCCTACAATGAGCAGTTCTTC.

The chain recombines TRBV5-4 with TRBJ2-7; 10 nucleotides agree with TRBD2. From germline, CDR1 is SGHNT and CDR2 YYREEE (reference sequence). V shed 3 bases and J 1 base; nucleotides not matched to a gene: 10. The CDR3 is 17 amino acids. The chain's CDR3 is CASSSTSGETPSYEQYF. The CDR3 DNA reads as TGTGCCAGCAGCTCTACTAGCGGGGAGACCCCTTCCTACGAGCAGTACTTC. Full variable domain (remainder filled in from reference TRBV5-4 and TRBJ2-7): ETGVTQSPTHLIKTRGQQVTLRCSSQSGHNTVSWYQQALGQGPQFIFQYYREEENGRGNFPPRFSGLQFPNYSSELNVNALELDDSALYLCASSSTSGETPSYEQYFGPGTRLTVT.

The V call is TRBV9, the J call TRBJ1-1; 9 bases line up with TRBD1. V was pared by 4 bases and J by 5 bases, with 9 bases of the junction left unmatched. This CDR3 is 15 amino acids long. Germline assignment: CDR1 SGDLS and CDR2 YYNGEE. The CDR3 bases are TGTGCCAGCAGCCTAGGGACAGGGTGGTCGACTGAAGCTTTCTTT. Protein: CASSLGTGWSTEAFF.

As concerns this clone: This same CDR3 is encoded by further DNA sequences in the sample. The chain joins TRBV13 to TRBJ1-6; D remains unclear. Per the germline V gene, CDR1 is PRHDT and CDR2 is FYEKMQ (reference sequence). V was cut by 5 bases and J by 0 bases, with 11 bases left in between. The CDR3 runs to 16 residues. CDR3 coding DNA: TGTGCCAGCAGCCCGACTGGGAGCTCCTATAATTCACCCCTCCACTTT. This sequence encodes CASSPTGSSYNSPLHF.

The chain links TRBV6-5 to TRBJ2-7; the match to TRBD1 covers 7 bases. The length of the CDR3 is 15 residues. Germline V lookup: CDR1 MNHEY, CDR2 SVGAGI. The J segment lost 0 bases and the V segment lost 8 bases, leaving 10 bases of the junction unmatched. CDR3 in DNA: TGTGCCAGCGGGACCTTGGGACAGACCTCCTACGAGCAGTACTTC. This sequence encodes CASGTLGQTSYEQYF.

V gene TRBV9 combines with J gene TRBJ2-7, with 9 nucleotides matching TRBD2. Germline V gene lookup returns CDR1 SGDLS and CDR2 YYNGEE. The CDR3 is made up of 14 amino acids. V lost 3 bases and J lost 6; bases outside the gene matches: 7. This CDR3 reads CASSAGTSRSEQYF. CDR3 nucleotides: TGTGCCAGCAGCGCAGGGACTAGCAGAAGCGAGCAGTACTTC.

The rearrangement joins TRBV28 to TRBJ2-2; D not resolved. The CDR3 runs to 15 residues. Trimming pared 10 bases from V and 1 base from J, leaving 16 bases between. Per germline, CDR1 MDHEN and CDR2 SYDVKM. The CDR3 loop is CATLMPHRNTGELFF. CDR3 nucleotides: TGTGCCACCCTTATGCCCCACAGGAACACCGGGGAGCTGTTTTTT.

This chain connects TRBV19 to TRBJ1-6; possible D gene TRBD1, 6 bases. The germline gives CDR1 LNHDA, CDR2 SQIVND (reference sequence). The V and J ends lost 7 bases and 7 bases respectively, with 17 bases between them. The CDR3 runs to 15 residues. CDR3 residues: CASKVGGQGNSPLHF. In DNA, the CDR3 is TGTGCCAGTAAGGTTGGCGGGCAGGGGAATTCACCCCTCCACTTT.

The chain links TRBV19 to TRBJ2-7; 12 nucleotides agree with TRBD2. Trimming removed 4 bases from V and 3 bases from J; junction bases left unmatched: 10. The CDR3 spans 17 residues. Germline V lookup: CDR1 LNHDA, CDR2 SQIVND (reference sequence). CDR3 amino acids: CASSTTILAGGNYEQYF. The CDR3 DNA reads TGTGCCAGTAGTACGACGATACTAGCGGGAGGAAACTACGAGCAGTACTTC. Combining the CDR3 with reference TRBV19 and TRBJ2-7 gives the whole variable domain DGGITQSPKYLFRKEGQNVTLSCEQNLNHDAMYWYRQDPGQGLRLIYYSQIVNDFQKGDIAEGYSVSREKKESFPLTVTSAQKNPTAFYLCASSTTILAGGNYEQYFGPGTRLTVT.

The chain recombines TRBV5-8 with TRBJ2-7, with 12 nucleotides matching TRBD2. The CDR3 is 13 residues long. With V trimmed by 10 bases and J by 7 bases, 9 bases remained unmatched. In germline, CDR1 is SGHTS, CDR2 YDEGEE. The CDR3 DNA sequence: TGTGCCGACCGGACTAGCGGGATTTGGGAGCAGTACTTC. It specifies CADRTSGIWEQYF. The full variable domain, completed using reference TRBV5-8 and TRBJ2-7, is EAGVTQSPTHLIKTRGQQATLRCSPISGHTSVYWYQQALGLGLQFLLWYDEGEERNRGNFPPRFSGRQFPNYSSELNVNALELEDSALYLCADRTSGIWEQYFGPGTRLTVT.

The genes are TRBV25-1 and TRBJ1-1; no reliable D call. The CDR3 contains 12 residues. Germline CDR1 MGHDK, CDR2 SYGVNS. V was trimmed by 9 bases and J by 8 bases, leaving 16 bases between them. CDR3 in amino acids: CASITTEGEAFF. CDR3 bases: TGTGCCAGTATAACGACGGAGGGAGAAGCTTTCTTT.

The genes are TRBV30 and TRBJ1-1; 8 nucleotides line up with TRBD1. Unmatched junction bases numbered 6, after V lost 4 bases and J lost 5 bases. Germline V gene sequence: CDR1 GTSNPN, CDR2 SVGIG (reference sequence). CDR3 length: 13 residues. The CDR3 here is CAWNPTGGTEAFF. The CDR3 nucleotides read TGTGCCTGGAACCCCACAGGGGGTACTGAAGCTTTCTTT.

CDR3 sequence reads: CASSPRGDRGRSGWEKLFF. CDR3 DNA: TGTGCCAGCAGCCCCCGTGGGGACAGGGGGCGATCGGGATGGGAAAAACTGTTTTTT. The gene calls are TRBV9 and TRBJ1-4; 12 bases are a match to TRBD1. V lost 4 bases and J lost 8; bases outside the gene matches: 18. Germline CDR1 and CDR2: SGDLS and YYNGEE. The CDR3 has 19 residues.

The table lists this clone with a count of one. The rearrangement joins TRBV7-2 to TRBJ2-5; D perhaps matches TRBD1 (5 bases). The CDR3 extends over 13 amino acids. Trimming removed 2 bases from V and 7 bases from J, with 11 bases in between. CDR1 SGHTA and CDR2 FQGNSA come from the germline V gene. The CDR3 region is CASSLLREGTQYF. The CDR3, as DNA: TGTGCCAGCAGCTTACTCAGGGAAGGGACCCAGTACTTC. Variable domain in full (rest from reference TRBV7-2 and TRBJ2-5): GAGVSQSPSNKVTEKGKDVELRCDPISGHTALYWYRQSLGQGLEFLIYFQGNSAPDKSGLPSDRFSAERTGGSVSTLTIQRTQQEDSAVYLCASSLLREGTQYFGPGTRLLVL.

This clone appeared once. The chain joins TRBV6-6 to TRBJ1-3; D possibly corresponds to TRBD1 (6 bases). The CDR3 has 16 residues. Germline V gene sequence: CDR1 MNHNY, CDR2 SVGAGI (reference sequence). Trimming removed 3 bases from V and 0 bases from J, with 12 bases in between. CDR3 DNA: TGTGCCAGCAGTTATTCGGACAGCTTCTCTGGAAACACCATATATTTT. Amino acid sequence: CASSYSDSFSGNTIYF.

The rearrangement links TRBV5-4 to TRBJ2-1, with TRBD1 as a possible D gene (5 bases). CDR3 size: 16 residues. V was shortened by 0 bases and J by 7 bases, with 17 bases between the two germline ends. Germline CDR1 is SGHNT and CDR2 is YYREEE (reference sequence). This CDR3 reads CASSLADMWFGNEQFF. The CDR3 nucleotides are TGTGCCAGCAGCTTGGCGGACATGTGGTTTGGGAATGAGCAGTTCTTC.

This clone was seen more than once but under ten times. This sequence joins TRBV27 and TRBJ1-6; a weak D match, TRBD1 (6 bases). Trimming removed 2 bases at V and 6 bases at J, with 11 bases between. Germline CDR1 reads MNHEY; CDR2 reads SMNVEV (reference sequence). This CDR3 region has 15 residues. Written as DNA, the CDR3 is TGTGCCAGCAGTTTAAGCACAGGGCGTAATTCACCCCTCCACTTT. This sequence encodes CASSLSTGRNSPLHF.

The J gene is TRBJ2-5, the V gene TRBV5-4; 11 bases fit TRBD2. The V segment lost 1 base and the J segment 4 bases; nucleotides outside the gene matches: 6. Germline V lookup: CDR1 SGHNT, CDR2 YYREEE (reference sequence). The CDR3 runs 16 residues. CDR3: CASSLNLAGGLETQYF. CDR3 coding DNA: TGTGCCAGCAGCTTGAATTTAGCGGGGGGGCTAGAGACCCAGTACTTC.

Here the CDR3 DNA reads TGTGCCAGCAGTTTGAACAGGCTGCCTATGAACACTGAAGCTTTCTTT. Residues: CASSLNRLPMNTEAFF. V gene TRBV27 combines with J gene TRBJ1-1, with D perhaps TRBD1 (5 bases). The CDR3 extends over 16 amino acids. The germline V gene encodes CDR1 MNHEY and CDR2 SMNVEV (reference sequence). V lost 3 bases and J 0 bases, leaving 14 bases between the germline ends.

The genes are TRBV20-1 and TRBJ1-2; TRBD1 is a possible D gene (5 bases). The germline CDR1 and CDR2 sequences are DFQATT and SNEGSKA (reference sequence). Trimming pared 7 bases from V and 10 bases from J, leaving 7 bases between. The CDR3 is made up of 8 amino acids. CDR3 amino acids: CSGGVYTF. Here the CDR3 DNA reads TGCAGTGGGGGGGTCTACACCTTC.

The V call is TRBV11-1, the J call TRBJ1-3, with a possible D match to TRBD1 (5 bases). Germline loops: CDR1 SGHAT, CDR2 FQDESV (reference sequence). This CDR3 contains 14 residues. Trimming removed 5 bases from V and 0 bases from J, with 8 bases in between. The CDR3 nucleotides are TGTGCCAGCAGCCGACAGAGCTCTGGAAACACCATATATTTT. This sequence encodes CASSRQSSGNTIYF.

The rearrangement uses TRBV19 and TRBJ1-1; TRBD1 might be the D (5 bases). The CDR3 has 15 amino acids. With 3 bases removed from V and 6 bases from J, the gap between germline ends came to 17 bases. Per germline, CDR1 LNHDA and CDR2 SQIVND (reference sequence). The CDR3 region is CASSILDQGNPEAFF. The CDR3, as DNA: TGTGCCAGTAGTATCCTGGATCAGGGTAATCCTGAAGCTTTCTTT.

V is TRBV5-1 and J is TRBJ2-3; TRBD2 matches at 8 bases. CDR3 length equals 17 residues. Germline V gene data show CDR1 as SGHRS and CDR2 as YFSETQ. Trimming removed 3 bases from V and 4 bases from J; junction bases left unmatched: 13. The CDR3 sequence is CASSSGKVRGGADTQYF. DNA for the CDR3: TGCGCCAGCAGCTCAGGGAAAGTCCGGGGGGGCGCAGATACGCAGTATTTT.

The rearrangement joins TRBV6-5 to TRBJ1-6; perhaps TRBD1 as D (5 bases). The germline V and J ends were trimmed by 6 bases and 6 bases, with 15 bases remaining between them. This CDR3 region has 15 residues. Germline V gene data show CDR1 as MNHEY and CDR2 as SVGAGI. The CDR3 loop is CASRTGGDFNSPLHF. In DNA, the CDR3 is TGTGCCAGCAGAACAGGAGGGGATTTTAATTCACCCCTCCACTTT.

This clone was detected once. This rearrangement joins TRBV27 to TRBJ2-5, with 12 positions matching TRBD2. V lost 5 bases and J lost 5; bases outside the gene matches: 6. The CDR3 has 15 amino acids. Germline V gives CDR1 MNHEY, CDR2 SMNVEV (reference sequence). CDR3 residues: CASSPGLAGTETQYF. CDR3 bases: TGTGCCAGCAGTCCCGGACTAGCGGGAACGGAGACCCAGTACTTC.